The 8 T cell receptor beta chains given below trace back to one sample, sequenced in a study of CD8 T cells in ankylosing spondylitis. General study points: Seemingly characteristic of ankylosing spondylitis blood was a TCR beta motif consisting of roughly 8 highly homologous variants.

Their antigens remain unidentified. TCRdb independently ran MiXCR on the 5' RACE reads; one entry per CDR3 protein. Among around 220,000 distinct CDR3 sequences, 15% to 20% were seen once, and the ten largest hold approximately 42%. The sequenced sample was blood, either unsorted or a sorted T cell fraction (not recorded which). These receptors all come from a male donor with ankylosing spondylitis.

The chain carries TRBV4-1 and TRBJ1-5; no firm D call. The CDR3 has 14 amino acids. In germline, CDR1 is MGHRA, CDR2 YSYEKL. V was pared by 2 bases and J by 9 bases, with 14 bases between. DNA for the CDR3: TGCGCCAGCAGCCAATATACAGAGTGGGCGCCCCAGCATTTT. This translates into CASSQYTEWAPQHF.

The genes are TRBV27 and TRBJ2-3; D is unclear. This CDR3 has 12 amino acids. Germline V gene sequence: CDR1 MNHEY, CDR2 SMNVEV (reference sequence). V lost 4 bases and J 0 bases, leaving 2 bases between the germline ends. This CDR3 is CASSWSTDTQYF. The CDR3 DNA reads as TGTGCCAGCAGTTGGAGCACAGATACGCAGTATTTT.

This clonotype has ten or more counts. The genes are TRBV29-1 and TRBJ1-1; the D is unclear. Germline CDR1 reads SQVTM; CDR2 reads ANQGSEA. With 3 bases removed from V and 1 base from J, the gap between germline ends came to 12 bases. There are 14 residues in the CDR3. CDR3 residues: CSVEDPSKNTEAFF. CDR3 DNA sequence: TGCAGCGTTGAGGACCCCAGTAAGAACACTGAAGCTTTCTTT.

The chain combines TRBV7-7 with TRBJ2-2, with D unresolved. Germline V gene sequence: CDR1 SSHAT, CDR2 FNYEAQ (reference sequence). The CDR3 is made up of 15 amino acids. Trimming cost V 1 base and J 4 bases, with 10 bases left between them. CDR3: CASSLGFGSTGELFF. CDR3 nucleotide sequence: TGTGCCAGCAGCTTAGGGTTTGGGTCCACCGGGGAGCTGTTTTTT.

The V gene is TRBV30, the J gene TRBJ2-7; 11 bases fit TRBD2. The CDR3 has 14 amino acids. Germline assignment: CDR1 GTSNPN and CDR2 SVGIG (reference sequence). V gave up 0 bases and J gave up 4 bases; unmatched junction bases: 2. CDR3 sequence: CAWSVRTSGYEQYF. CDR3 sequence (DNA): TGTGCCTGGAGTGTCCGGACTAGCGGGTACGAGCAGTACTTC.

This clonotype was found many times. The V call is TRBV12-3 or TRBV12-4, the J call TRBJ2-1; TRBD2 matches at 10 bases. The CDR3 length is 15 residues. V was clipped by 5 bases and J by 8 bases; unmatched bases: 9. The CDR3 here is CASSPWTSGHDEQFF. In DNA, the CDR3 is TGTGCCAGCAGTCCCTGGACTAGCGGTCACGATGAGCAGTTCTTC.

This clonotype was detected only a few times. This sequence joins TRBV4-1 and TRBJ2-7, with D hard to call. The CDR3 covers 13 residues. The V end lost 0 bases, the J end lost 3 bases, and 6 bases lay between the germline ends. Germline-derived CDR1 and CDR2 are MGHRA and YSYEKL. CDR3: CASSQEILYEQYF. The CDR3 DNA follows: TGCGCCAGCAGCCAAGAGATACTCTACGAGCAGTACTTC.

This sequence joins TRBV4-3 and TRBJ2-7; D is ambiguous. Germline CDR1 and CDR2: LGHNA and YSLEER. This CDR3 is built from 15 residues. The V end was cut by 0 bases, the J end by 1 base, with 10 bases between. The CDR3 DNA follows: TGCGCCAGCAGCCAAGATCAAAAAGGGTCCTACGAGCAGTACTTC. It is translated as CASSQDQKGSYEQYF.